The 29 T cell receptor beta chains presented below share a single source sample, sequenced in a study of beta chain features in type 1 diabetes. cDNA synthesis used the whole RNA isolate, giving expressed TCRB sequences. Assay: immunoSEQ multiplex PCR; the TCRdb copy retains only in-frame clones and omits some. The data contain almost 250,000 clones, 13% to 15% of them singletons. The source material was naive CD4+ T cells from blood. The receptors were gathered from a woman aged 40 to 50 in good health.

This clone occurred a few times. J is TRBJ1-2 and V is TRBV11-1; D might be TRBD1 (5 bases). From germline, CDR1 is SGHAT and CDR2 FQDESV (reference sequence). The V gene lost 5 bases and the J gene lost 4 bases, with 11 bases spanning the gap. The CDR3 spans 13 residues. The CDR3 is CASSPGTTYGYTF. DNA for the CDR3: TGTGCCAGCAGCCCCGGGACTACCTATGGCTACACCTTC.

V and J are TRBV5-1 and TRBJ2-3, with 8 bases that match TRBD2. This CDR3 spans 20 amino acids. Germline lookup yields CDR1 SGHRS and CDR2 YFSETQ. The V gene end was trimmed by 0 bases and the J gene end by 0 bases; junction bases not matched to a gene: 15. Here the CDR3 reads CASSLAGIQRGRPSTDTQYF. The CDR3 DNA follows: TGCGCCAGCAGCTTGGCCGGCATCCAGCGGGGGCGTCCCAGCACAGATACGCAGTATTTT.

This clone was counted only a few times. The chain is built from TRBV2 and TRBJ2-1; TRBD2 matches at 10 bases. There are 14 residues in the CDR3. Germline CDR1 is SNHLY and CDR2 is FYNNEI. With 9 bases clipped from V and 2 bases from J, the junction kept 4 bases outside the gene matches. The CDR3 here is CARATSGTYNEQFF. As DNA, the CDR3 is TGTGCCAGGGCAACTAGCGGGACCTACAATGAGCAGTTCTTC.

The CDR3 reads CASSGLQGIENTIYF. The CDR3 DNA reads as TGTGCCAGCAGTGGCCTACAGGGGATTGAAAACACCATATATTTT. The chain couples TRBV25-1 to TRBJ1-3; TRBD1 agrees at 7 bases. The V and J ends lost 4 bases and 6 bases, in that order; junction bases with no gene match: 9. The CDR3 has 15 amino acids. Germline values: CDR1 MGHDK, CDR2 SYGVNS.

The V call is TRBV6-1, the J call TRBJ1-1; TRBD1 matches 7 bases. This CDR3 region has 15 residues. Trimming at V came to 4 bases and at J to 1 base, leaving 6 bases not matched to a gene. CDR1 MNHNS and CDR2 SASEGT come from the germline V gene. The CDR3 here is CASSANTGANTEAFF. The CDR3 coding sequence is TGTGCCAGCAGTGCCAACACAGGGGCGAACACTGAAGCTTTCTTT.

In its sample, this clone was seen a few times. The chain carries TRBV19 and TRBJ1-1; tentative D call: TRBD1 (6 bases). The CDR3 sequence is 13 residues long. V gave up 3 bases and J gave up 5 bases, with 10 bases separating them. The V gene's germline CDR1 is LNHDA and CDR2 SQIVND (reference sequence). DNA for the CDR3: TGTGCCAGTAGTATCAGGGGCCCAACTGAAGCTTTCTTT. This codes for CASSIRGPTEAFF.

J is TRBJ2-5 and V is TRBV20-1; D may be TRBD1 (6 bases). The CDR3 covers 11 residues. The germline gives CDR1 DFQATT, CDR2 SNEGSKA (reference sequence). The ends were cut back, 0 bases at V and 11 bases at J, with 10 bases in the middle. CDR3 sequence (DNA): TGCAGTGCTAGAGATCTGGGGGCTCAGTACTTC. This codes for CSARDLGAQYF.

J is TRBJ2-1 and V is TRBV6-5; D ambiguous. The CDR3 consists of 12 residues. From germline, CDR1 is MNHEY and CDR2 SVGAGI. Trimming cost V 7 bases and J 5 bases, with 9 bases left between them. The CDR3 DNA is TGTGCCAGCACCAAAAGAGACAATGAGCAGTTCTTC. It specifies CASTKRDNEQFF.

The chain is built from TRBV4-1 and TRBJ1-2, with D possibly being TRBD1 (6 bases). This CDR3 contains 16 residues. CDR1 and CDR2 from the germline V gene are MGHRA and YSYEKL. The V gene lost 1 base and the J gene lost 3 bases, with 15 bases spanning the gap. The CDR3 nucleotides read TGCGCCAGCAGCCAAGGTCCCCAAGGACAGTACTATGGCTACACCTTC. This codes for CASSQGPQGQYYGYTF.

In its sample, this clone was seen a few times. CDR3 DNA sequence: TGTGCCAGCAGCCCCAGTAGAGGGGGATTAGGCTACACCTTC. This sequence encodes CASSPSRGGLGYTF. The V gene is TRBV7-2, the J gene TRBJ1-2; D may be TRBD1 (6 bases). This CDR3 contains 14 residues. V lost 5 bases and J 8 bases, leaving 18 bases between the germline ends. Germline assignment: CDR1 SGHTA and CDR2 FQGNSA.

CDR3 bases: TGTGCCAGCGAGACCGCCGGGCGGGACAGGGGGATATTTAACTATGGCTACACCTTC. Protein product: CASETAGRDRGIFNYGYTF. The J gene is TRBJ1-2, the V gene TRBV5-6; 11 bases are shared with TRBD1. Losses at the gene ends were 7 bases for V and 1 base for J; bases not matched to a gene: 18. CDR1 SGHDT and CDR2 YYEEEE come from the germline V gene. The CDR3 covers 19 residues. Looking up the rest from reference TRBV5-6 and TRBJ1-2 gives the full variable domain: DAGVTQSPTHLIKTRGQQVTLRCSPKSGHDTVSWYQQALGQGPQFIFQYYEEEERQRGNFPDRFSGHQFPNYSSELNVNALLLGDSALYLCASETAGRDRGIFNYGYTFGSGTRLTVV.

The chain links TRBV2 to TRBJ1-2, with 8 bases that match TRBD1. The V gene end was trimmed by 6 bases and the J gene end by 2 bases; junction bases not matched to a gene: 8. This CDR3 comprises 15 residues. Germline-derived CDR1 and CDR2 are SNHLY and FYNNEI. The CDR3 bases are TGTGCCAGCAGGGGAGACAGGGGACAGAACTATGGCTACACCTTC. The encoded protein is CASRGDRGQNYGYTF.

This clone appeared a few times. The gene calls are TRBV9 and TRBJ2-6, with a weak D call TRBD2 (6 bases). V lost 0 bases and J 0 bases, leaving 10 bases between the germline ends. The germline V gene has CDR1 SGDLS and CDR2 YYNGEE. The CDR3 has 17 amino acids. The CDR3: CASSVGGGNSGANVLTF. The CDR3, as DNA: TGTGCCAGCAGCGTAGGTGGGGGGAACTCTGGGGCCAACGTCCTGACTTTC.

This clone was counted only a few times. The chain has TRBV19 and TRBJ1-2; 8 nucleotides agree with TRBD1. There are 14 residues in the CDR3. Germline CDR1 reads LNHDA; CDR2 reads SQIVND (reference sequence). With V trimmed by 4 bases and J by 7 bases, 8 bases remained unmatched. The CDR3 sequence: CASSNGQGLSGYTF. CDR3 in DNA: TGTGCCAGTAGTAACGGACAGGGTCTAAGTGGCTACACCTTC.

This clone has more than one count but fewer than ten. The chain employs TRBV9 and TRBJ2-2; perhaps TRBD2 as D (6 bases). Germline CDR1 and CDR2: SGDLS and YYNGEE. There are 15 residues in the CDR3. V lost 4 bases to trimming and J lost 0 bases, with 10 bases between them. The CDR3 reads CASSPRDSNTGELFF. CDR3 in DNA: TGTGCCAGCAGCCCCCGGGACTCGAACACCGGGGAGCTGTTTTTT.

This clone has just a few counts. This chain links TRBV7-9 with TRBJ2-3, with D perhaps matching TRBD1 (6 bases). From germline, CDR1 is SEHNR and CDR2 FQNEAQ (reference sequence). The V and J ends lost 5 bases and 0 bases respectively, with 9 bases between them. The CDR3 is 14 residues long. This chain's CDR3 is CASSKTGSTDTQYF. DNA of the CDR3: TGTGCCAGCAGCAAGACAGGTAGCACAGATACGCAGTATTTT.

This clone was observed a handful of times. The chain recombines TRBV6-1 with TRBJ1-4; a possible D gene is TRBD1 (5 bases). V gave up 6 bases and J gave up 8 bases, with 19 bases separating them. The germline CDR1 and CDR2 sequences are MNHNS and SASEGT. The CDR3 is 15 residues long. The CDR3 reads CASRTSGGGGEKLFF. CDR3 bases: TGTGCCAGCAGGACCTCCGGGGGAGGAGGAGAAAAACTGTTTTTT.

This clone occurred once. This chain joins TRBV6-4 and TRBJ2-3; 7 bases fit TRBD2. The CDR3 is 15 residues long. CDR1 MRHNA and CDR2 SNTAGT come from the germline V gene. V lost 6 bases to trimming and J lost 2 bases; unmatched junction nucleotides: 8. CDR3 region: CASSENLADTDTQYF. The DNA for the CDR3 is TGTGCCAGCAGCGAAAACCTAGCGGACACAGATACGCAGTATTTT.

In this sample, this clone turned up a few times. The rearrangement uses TRBV5-1 and TRBJ2-3; 9 bases are shared with TRBD1. The V and J ends lost 1 base and 1 base, in that order; junction bases with no gene match: 1. The CDR3 is 15 amino acids. Germline V gene sequence: CDR1 SGHRS, CDR2 YFSETQ. Written as DNA, the CDR3 is TGCGCCAGCAGCTTGCGACAGGGGGGCACAGATACGCAGTATTTT. Its translation is CASSLRQGGTDTQYF.

This clone has more than one count but fewer than ten. V gene TRBV18 combines with J gene TRBJ2-3; 8 bases agree with TRBD1. The CDR3 loop spans 14 amino acids. Germline CDR1 reads KGHSH; CDR2 reads LQKENI. Losses at the gene ends were 0 bases for V and 7 bases for J; bases not matched to a gene: 3. This chain's CDR3 is CASSPPQGAHTQYF. CDR3 nucleotides: TGTGCCAGCTCACCACCGCAGGGGGCACATACGCAGTATTTT.

The CDR3 region has the DNA TGTGCCAGCAGCTTAGTTACCCTAACCACAGATACGCAGTATTTT. This sequence encodes CASSLVTLTTDTQYF. The J gene is TRBJ2-3, the V gene TRBV7-2; D is uncertain. The CDR3 spans 15 residues. With 1 base removed from V and 2 bases from J, the gap between germline ends came to 10 bases. From germline, CDR1 is SGHTA and CDR2 FQGNSA.

This clone was recorded a few times. This rearrangement joins TRBV7-2 to TRBJ2-5; D uncertain. Trimming took 2 bases from V and 1 from J, leaving 5 bases between them. Germline CDR1 reads SGHTA; CDR2 reads FQGNSA. The CDR3 extends over 13 amino acids. CDR3 loop: CASSLYTQETQYF. CDR3 coding DNA: TGTGCCAGCAGCTTATACACCCAAGAGACCCAGTACTTC.

This clone was picked up a small number of times. This CDR3 reads CASTVSGGRTGELFF. CDR3 coding DNA: TGTGCCAGCACGGTATCGGGGGGTCGCACCGGGGAGCTGTTTTTT. The chain couples TRBV25-1 to TRBJ2-2, with 7 bases fitting TRBD2. CDR3 length equals 15 residues. Germline assignment: CDR1 MGHDK and CDR2 SYGVNS. The trim removed 7 bases at V and 4 bases at J, leaving 9 bases unmatched. The full variable domain, in which reference TRBV25-1 and TRBJ2-2 provide the parts outside the CDR3, is EADIYQTPRYLVIGTGKKITLECSQTMGHDKMYWYQQDPGMELHLIHYSYGVNSTEKGDLSSESTVSRIRTEHFPLTLESARPSHTSQYLCASTVSGGRTGELFFGEGSRLTVL.

The chain carries TRBV5-6 and TRBJ2-5, with 8 bases identical to TRBD1. Losses at the gene ends were 2 bases for V and 5 bases for J; bases not matched to a gene: 5. Looked up from germline, CDR1 is SGHDT and CDR2 is YYEEEE. The CDR3 loop spans 14 amino acids. This chain's CDR3 is CASSFRGPSETQYF. In nucleotides, the CDR3 is TGTGCCAGCAGCTTCAGGGGGCCCTCCGAGACCCAGTACTTC.

The sample holds a few counts of this clone. This rearrangement joins TRBV6-1 to TRBJ1-2; D not resolved. Looked up from germline, CDR1 is MNHNS and CDR2 is SASEGT. The length of the CDR3 is 13 residues. V lost 1 base, J lost 8 bases, and 11 bases lay in between. CDR3 sequence: CASSEEAPYGYTF. CDR3 coding DNA: TGTGCCAGCAGTGAAGAAGCTCCATACGGCTACACCTTC.

This clone turned up a few times. V and J are TRBV19 and TRBJ2-2; 7 bases align to TRBD2. The CDR3 runs 13 residues. The V gene end was trimmed by 10 bases and the J gene end by 4 bases; junction bases not matched to a gene: 6. Germline loops: CDR1 LNHDA, CDR2 SQIVND (reference sequence). The CDR3 sequence is CATSRGVTGELFF. In DNA form, the CDR3 reads TGTGCCACCTCCCGGGGGGTCACCGGGGAGCTGTTTTTT.

This clone was seen only a few times. V is TRBV18 and J is TRBJ1-1; no firm D call. The CDR3 runs to 13 residues. CDR1 is KGHSH, CDR2 LQKENI, per germline. With 6 bases removed from V and 5 bases from J, the gap between germline ends came to 13 bases. The CDR3 bases are TGTGCCAGCTCCTCCGAGCCCCGGACTGAAGCTTTCTTT. It encodes CASSSEPRTEAFF.

This clone was found a few times. The chain recombines TRBV5-5 with TRBJ2-3; D gene unclear. CDR1 and CDR2 from the germline V gene are SGHKS and YYEKEE (reference sequence). The CDR3 is 15 residues long. The V gene lost 0 bases and the J gene lost 1 base, with 9 bases spanning the gap. The DNA for the CDR3 is TGTGCCAGCAGCTTGGCCGTCTTCCGCACAGATACGCAGTATTTT. Protein: CASSLAVFRTDTQYF.

This clone turned up a few times. The gene calls are TRBV2 and TRBJ1-5; no clear D gene. Germline V lookup: CDR1 SNHLY, CDR2 FYNNEI. The V end lost 3 bases, the J end lost 8 bases, and 14 bases lay between the germline ends. This CDR3 contains 14 residues. For the CDR3, the DNA is TGTGCCAGCAGTGAGCGGGGAGGGAGAGAGCCCCAGCATTTT. This codes for CASSERGGREPQHF.